This is a list of T cell receptor beta chains from one sample in a study of blood T cell repertoires in COVID-19. The data were produced by immunoSEQ multiplex PCR, yet TCRdb's version contains in-frame clones alone and is incomplete. Of roughly 130,000 clones listed, around 85% are singletons. Sequencing was carried out using peripheral blood. These receptors were obtained from a woman between 45 and 65 years old with acute or convalescent COVID-19. Both conserved end residues are part of each CDR3. The order of the fields is CDR3 length, J gene, clone size, D gene, V gene, CDR3 DNA, CDR3 protein. D genes are given only for firm matches. Only some rows state a clone size, as once, few, many or a class for expanded clones.

cdr3_length: 16
j_call: TRBJ1-2
clone_size: .
d_call: TRBD1
v_call: TRBV19
cdr3_nt: TGTGCCAGTATTTCTCTCGCCTCAGGAGGGGGCGCGGGCTACACCTTC
cdr3_aa: CASISLASGGGAGYTF

cdr3_length: 17
j_call: TRBJ1-6
clone_size: .
d_call: .
v_call: TRBV14
cdr3_nt: TGTGCCAGCAGCCAAGTGACGGGGGGCGCGTATAATTCACCCCTCCACTTT
cdr3_aa: CASSQVTGGAYNSPLHF

cdr3_length: 14
j_call: TRBJ2-3
clone_size: .
d_call: TRBD1
v_call: TRBV5-1
cdr3_nt: TGCGCCAGCAGCTTGGAGGGGGCAGGGGATACGCAGTATTTT
cdr3_aa: CASSLEGAGDTQYF

cdr3_length: 14
j_call: TRBJ2-1
clone_size: .
d_call: .
v_call: TRBV25-1
cdr3_nt: TGTGCCAGCCGGGGCAAATCAGCGGGCAATGAGCAGTTCTTC
cdr3_aa: CASRGKSAGNEQFF

cdr3_length: 16
j_call: TRBJ2-3
clone_size: .
d_call: TRBD2
v_call: TRBV2
cdr3_nt: TGTGCCAGCAGGGCTAGCGGGGGGATAAGCACAGATACGCAGTATTTT
cdr3_aa: CASRASGGISTDTQYF

cdr3_length: 14
j_call: TRBJ1-1
clone_size: .
d_call: TRBD1
v_call: TRBV9
cdr3_nt: TGTGCCAGCAGACAGGGGGCAGCGAACACTGAAGCTTTCTTT
cdr3_aa: CASRQGAANTEAFF

cdr3_length: 16
j_call: TRBJ1-4
clone_size: .
d_call: TRBD1
v_call: TRBV7-2
cdr3_nt: TGTGCCAGCAGCCCGAGGACAGGAGCAACTAATGAAAAACTGTTTTTT
cdr3_aa: CASSPRTGATNEKLFF

cdr3_length: 15
j_call: TRBJ1-6
clone_size: .
d_call: TRBD1
v_call: TRBV30
cdr3_nt: TGTGCCTGGAGTCCGGGACAGGGGGTTGTATCACCCCTCCACTTT
cdr3_aa: CAWSPGQGVVSPLHF

cdr3_length: 11
j_call: TRBJ2-3
clone_size: .
d_call: .
v_call: TRBV6-5
cdr3_nt: TGTGCCAGCAGTTCCGCAGATACGCAGTATTTT
cdr3_aa: CASSSADTQYF

cdr3_length: 16
j_call: TRBJ1-6
clone_size: .
d_call: .
v_call: TRBV6-1
cdr3_nt: TGTGCCAGCAGTGAGTTTGTGCACAGGGAGAATTCACCCCTCCACTTT
cdr3_aa: CASSEFVHRENSPLHF

cdr3_length: 15
j_call: TRBJ1-2
clone_size: .
d_call: TRBD1
v_call: TRBV5-1
cdr3_nt: TGCGCCAGCACCGCCGGGACAGCAGAATCCTATGGCTACACCTTC
cdr3_aa: CASTAGTAESYGYTF

cdr3_length: 15
j_call: TRBJ1-1
clone_size: .
d_call: TRBD1
v_call: TRBV4-1
cdr3_nt: TGCGCCAGCAGCCGCCTGGAGGGGGCGAATACTGAAGCTTTCTTT
cdr3_aa: CASSRLEGANTEAFF

cdr3_length: 14
j_call: TRBJ2-2
clone_size: few
d_call: TRBD1
v_call: TRBV10-3
cdr3_nt: TGTGCCATCAATTCGGGACAGGGAACCGGGGAGCTGTTTTTT
cdr3_aa: CAINSGQGTGELFF

cdr3_length: 14
j_call: TRBJ1-4
clone_size: .
d_call: .
v_call: TRBV6-5
cdr3_nt: TGTGCCAGCAGTCACCGGGACATCAGGGAAAAACTGTTTTTT
cdr3_aa: CASSHRDIREKLFF